Sequencing of this T cell receptor (beta chain) was carried out in a study of radiation and T cells in renal cell carcinoma. Whole-study findings and limits: Top tumor clonotypes rose in blood 2 weeks post-radiation, then contracted.

Generated by immunoSEQ multiplex PCR, the TCRdb table keeps only in-frame clones and is missing some. The sample consists of 120,000 or so clones, about four fifths of them appearing once. CDR3 length equals 13 residues. CDR1 and CDR2 from the germline V gene are MNHEY and SMNVEV (reference sequence). V was pared by 2 bases and J by 8 bases, with 10 bases between. Time point reported: blood 2 weeks post-SBRT. Documented treatment: 15 Gy SBRT to primary tumor, nephrectomy 4 weeks later. After SBRT, blood was collected at 2 and 4 weeks, plus baseline. The tumor was a clear cell renal cell carcinoma. This clone was counted only a few times. Its antigen is undetermined.

Sample: blood, taken from a patient whose treatment included radiotherapy and nephrectomy. The receptor was derived from a man aged 50 to 60 with renal cell carcinoma. The rearrangement joins TRBV27 to TRBJ1-3; possibly TRBD1 for D (5 bases). The CDR3 here is CASSLHGTDTIYF. CDR3 nucleotides: TGTGCCAGCAGTTTACACGGGACGGACACCATATATTTT.